This TCR beta chain was captured by sequencing in a study of T-cell memory formation after mild COVID-19. TCRdb re-called the 5' RACE reads through MiXCR, storing one row per CDR3 protein. Here the sample spans tens of thousands of distinct CDR3 sequences, roughly 21% being singletons. The sequence was collected from an adult who had mild COVID-19 (a few samples of this study predate the infection). Cell type and time point are not known. Material: PBMCs or a T cell subset sorted from them (not recorded which).

DNA for the CDR3: TGTGCCAGCAGGGAGTCAGGTCTCCTTGGAAACACCATATATTTT. This gives the protein CASRESGLLGNTIYF. The chain recombines TRBV25-1 with TRBJ1-3; D not resolved. Germline V gene lookup returns CDR1 MGHDK and CDR2 SYGVNS. The CDR3 has 15 amino acids. V was pared by 6 bases and J by 3 bases, with 15 bases between.